The rows below give T cell receptor beta chains drawn from one sample of a study of blood T cell repertoires in COVID-19. Profiling relied on immunoSEQ multiplex PCR, and the TCRdb table lists in-frame clones only, not all of them. This table has about 260,000 clones, over 70% appearing once. Sequences were obtained from peripheral blood. Receptors were obtained from a middle-aged woman who had recovered from COVID-19. Each CDR3 is given with its conserved first and last residue. The D gene is left open where the match is weak. Size values are once, few and many counts, or a class for expanded clones, and some rows have none.

J	size	D	V	DNA	CDR3
TRBJ2-7	-	TRBD1	TRBV15	TGTGCCACCAGCGCCGGACAGGGATCCTACGAGCAGTACTTC	CATSAGQGSYEQYF
TRBJ2-7	-	-	TRBV11-2	TGTGCCAGCAGGGACGAGGGAATCCCCTACGAGCAGTACTTC	CASRDEGIPYEQYF
TRBJ1-4	-	TRBD1	TRBV27	TGTGCCAGCAGTTTGTTGGACAGGGGTGAAAAACTGTTTTTT	CASSLLDRGEKLFF
TRBJ2-4	-	-	TRBV10-2	TGCGCCAGCACTAGCCACAGTGCCCTTCGAAACATTCAGTACTTC	CASTSHSALRNIQYF
TRBJ1-5	many	-	TRBV6-2/TRBV6-3	TGTGCCAGCAGTTACGACAGCTATAGCAATCAGCCCCAGCATTTT	CASSYDSYSNQPQHF
TRBJ1-1	-	TRBD1	TRBV2	TGTGCCAGCACTCCACAGGGGGCTAGAGCTGAAGCTTTCTTT	CASTPQGARAEAFF
TRBJ2-2	-	TRBD2	TRBV27	TGTGCCAGCAGTTTATCTCCCACTAGCGGGGGCGACGAGGGGGAGCTGTTTTTT	CASSLSPTSGGDEGELFF
TRBJ1-2	-	-	TRBV5-1	TGCGCCAGCAGCCTTCCGAACCGGCCGGGAGGCTACACCTTC	CASSLPNRPGGYTF
TRBJ2-5	many	-	TRBV27	TGTGCCAGCAGTTTATCCCAGGCAGGGTACGCGGAGACCCAGTACTTC	CASSLSQAGYAETQYF
TRBJ1-4	-	-	TRBV6-1	TGTGCCAGCAGTGAACTCTGGCAGGGGAATGAAAAACTGTTTTTT	CASSELWQGNEKLFF
TRBJ2-7	-	-	TRBV4-2	TGTGCCAGCAGCCTGAGGCAGCGCCTACCCTACGAGCAGTACTTC	CASSLRQRLPYEQYF
TRBJ1-1	-	-	TRBV12-3/TRBV12-4	TGTGCCAGCAGTTTTGGGGGCAGACTTGAAGCTTTCTTT	CASSFGGRLEAFF
TRBJ1-1	-	TRBD1	TRBV27	TGTGCCAGCAGTCCCGACAGGGTAGTTTATGAAGCTTTCTTT	CASSPDRVVYEAFF
TRBJ2-3	once	-	TRBV7-3	TGTGCCAGCAGTTCCGGCAGGGGAACAGATACGCAGTATTTT	CASSSGRGTDTQYF
TRBJ2-6	-	-	TRBV5-1	TGCGCCAGCAGCCCGTTCCCTGGGGCCAACGTCCTGACTTTC	CASSPFPGANVLTF
TRBJ1-3	-	-	TRBV6-5	TGTGCCAGCAGTTACTCAGGGAGCTCTGGAAACACCATATATTTT	CASSYSGSSGNTIYF
TRBJ2-1	-	-	TRBV19	TGTGCCAGTAAATTTTCGGCGGCCCCCCGTGAGCAGTTCTTC	CASKFSAAPREQFF
TRBJ1-1	-	TRBD1	TRBV10-2	TGCGCCAGCAGGGGACAGGGGTTGACTGAAGCTTTCTTT	CASRGQGLTEAFF
TRBJ1-1	once	-	TRBV3-1/TRBV3-2	TGTGCCAGCAGCCAAGATTATGGAGGGACTGAAGCTTTCTTT	CASSQDYGGTEAFF
TRBJ2-7	-	-	TRBV15	TGTGCCACCAGCAGCAGGGCTACCTATCAGCACGAGCAGTACTTC	CATSSRATYQHEQYF
TRBJ1-6	-	TRBD1	TRBV6-2/TRBV6-3	TGTGCCAGCAGTGGGGACAGGGACGCAAGCTCCTATAATTCACCCCTCCACTTT	CASSGDRDASSYNSPLHF
TRBJ1-2	-	-	TRBV6-2/TRBV6-3	TGTGCCAGCAGTTACGCGGGGATCGGGAACTATGGCTACACCTTC	CASSYAGIGNYGYTF
TRBJ2-5	-	TRBD2	TRBV5-1	TGCGCCAGCAGCTCCGTAGCGGGGGGACAAACCCAGTACTTC	CASSSVAGGQTQYF
TRBJ1-1	-	TRBD1	TRBV5-1	TGCGCCAGCAGCCCAGGACAGGGGCGGACCACTGAAGCTTTCTTT	CASSPGQGRTTEAFF
TRBJ2-5	-	-	TRBV18	TGTGCCAGCTCACCACCGAGACGGGGTCGAGAGACCCAGTACTTC	CASSPPRRGRETQYF
TRBJ2-3	-	-	TRBV29-1	TGCAGCGGCCGGGGGGCTAACACAGATACGCAGTATTTT	CSGRGANTDTQYF
TRBJ1-6	-	TRBD1	TRBV30	TGTGCCTGGGCTATGACAGGGGTTAATTCACCCCTCCACTTT	CAWAMTGVNSPLHF